The present T cell receptor beta chain was sequenced within a study of spatial heterogeneity in lung cancer. TCRdb redid the calling of the 5' RACE reads with MiXCR, one entry per CDR3 protein. The sample carries 30,000 to 45,000 distinct CDR3 sequences, 4% to 6% recorded once. Time point meaning: sample taken at primary tumor resection. From tumor, nontumor lung or frozen PBMC, whole RNA was taken unsorted for sequencing. The donors, around 71 patients with untreated early-stage non-small cell lung cancer, provided the samples. This CDR3 comprises 15 residues. Looked up from germline, CDR1 is SQVTM and CDR2 is ANQGSEA. V trimming: 0 bases; J trimming: 5 bases; junction bases outside the gene matches: 9.

The starting material was PBMCs, obtained at surgery. This TCR was sampled from a female donor with early-stage non-small cell lung cancer. The V and J genes are TRBV29-1 and TRBJ1-2; 7 bases line up with TRBD1. In DNA, the CDR3 is TGCAGCGTTGAAGATCTTTACAGGGGATCGTATGGCTACACCTTC. Translated: CSVEDLYRGSYGYTF.